This T cell receptor beta chain is drawn from a study of persistence of HIV-infected CD4 T cells. At the level of the study: Two participants gave one leukapheresis sample; others gave up to roughly 180 mL blood repeatedly. Broader study findings: Within sorted populations, more oligoclonal TCRs accompanied more oligoclonal proviruses. Rare CMV-responding cells carrying HIV-1 proviruses were not analyzed separately for TCR.

A word on this clone: What it binds is not known.

Sequencing used immunoSEQ version 4 in survey mode. Measured with immunoSEQ multiplex PCR; TCRdb has only the in-frame clones, and not every one. The sample carries about 30,000 clones, 70% recorded once. Cells were stimulated with overlapping HIV-1 Gag 15-mer peptides. Sorting of responding CD4+ T cells relied on upregulated CD40 ligand together with CD69. Stimulated PBMCs had first been depleted of CD8+ T cells. This CDR3 spans 16 amino acids. Trimming took off 3 bases at V and 7 bases at J, with 19 bases between the two ends. CDR1 SNHLY and CDR2 FYNNEI come from the germline V gene. The chain combines TRBV2 with TRBJ1-5, with D maybe TRBD1 (5 bases). The clonotype originates from an adult man with HIV who was CMV-seropositive. The source material was CD4+ T cells sorted from PBMCs after approximately 19-hour stimulation, sampled from a patient who received antiretroviral therapy. The CDR3 DNA reads as TGTGCCAGCAGTGATTTATCGGACGAGGCAGGGCAGCCCCAGCATTTT. Protein: CASSDLSDEAGQPQHF.